This T cell receptor (beta chain) is from a study of OX40 agonist ivuxolimab in advanced cancers. This CDR3 is 15 amino acids long. Trimming removed 4 bases at V and 4 bases at J, with 16 bases between. Germline V gene lookup returns CDR1 KGHSH and CDR2 LQKENI. Regarding the study as a whole: Mean expanded clone counts were higher in CD8+ than CD4+ T cells.

Here immunoSEQ multiplex PCR was the method, and the copy in TCRdb shows in-frame clones only, minus some. The sample has about 70,000 clones, approximately 82% seen once. In regard to this clone: No antigen is known for it.

The chain recombines TRBV18 with TRBJ1-1; weak D call: TRBD1 (6 bases). The origin of this receptor is an adult with an advanced solid tumor such as melanoma, head and neck, liver or kidney cancer. Sequenced material: CD4+ or CD8+ T cells sorted from blood, taken in a trial of the OX40 agonist ivuxolimab. CDR3 nucleotide sequence: TGTGCCAGCTCACAACGTCCGGACAGAGCCACTGAAGCTTTCTTT. It is translated as CASSQRPDRATEAFF.